Presented here are 3 T cell receptor beta chains from one specimen sequenced in a study of cytomegalovirus exposure and HLA in healthy donors. The primer mix had 60 Vbeta and 13 Jbeta primers. TCRdb keeps only in-frame clones here, not all; method: immunoSEQ multiplex PCR. Of approximately 100,000 clones listed, around 75% are singletons. Sequencing was done on a sample of PBMCs. The source is a male donor in good health and CMV-seropositive.

The rearrangement joins TRBV27 to TRBJ1-1, with 7 bases identical to TRBD1. The CDR3 contains 13 residues. The V gene end was trimmed by 6 bases and the J gene end by 1 base; junction bases not matched to a gene: 2. Germline assignment: CDR1 MNHEY and CDR2 SMNVEV (reference sequence). CDR3 coding DNA: TGTGCCAGCAGACAGGGGCGGAACACTGAAGCTTTCTTT. It codes for CASRQGRNTEAFF.

This rearrangement joins TRBV6-1 to TRBJ2-5; D gene unclear. This CDR3 has 14 amino acids. Per germline, CDR1 MNHNS and CDR2 SASEGT. With 3 bases removed from V and 5 bases from J, the gap between germline ends came to 13 bases. The CDR3 DNA reads as TGTGCCAGCAGTGAGCGGAACCTGCCGGAGACCCAGTACTTC. Translation gives CASSERNLPETQYF.

The rearrangement links TRBV27 to TRBJ2-7; D perhaps matches TRBD1 (6 bases). The CDR3 runs to 13 residues. Per germline, CDR1 MNHEY and CDR2 SMNVEV (reference sequence). The V and J ends lost 1 base and 5 bases respectively, with 9 bases between them. CDR3 residues: CASSLFQGNEQYF. For the CDR3, the DNA is TGTGCCAGCAGTTTATTCCAGGGGAACGAGCAGTACTTC.